This T cell receptor beta chain was identified in a study of cytomegalovirus exposure and HLA in healthy donors. Germline loops: CDR1 MDHEN, CDR2 SYDVKM. Trimming shortened V by 3 bases and J by 5 bases, and 13 bases separated the two germline ends. The CDR3 contains 15 residues. The PCR was carried out with 60 Vbeta primers and 13 Jbeta primers. Method: immunoSEQ multiplex PCR; TCRdb's copy keeps in-frame clones and lacks some. The table includes around 140,000 clones, less than 80% detected once. This clone came up once. This chain uses TRBV28 with TRBJ2-2; a weak D match, TRBD2 (5 bases). Source material: PBMCs. This clonotype was obtained from a female donor in good health and CMV-seropositive. The CDR3 DNA reads as TGTGCCAGCAGTTTTAGGACTGGTGGTACCGGGGAGCTGTTTTTT. This codes for CASSFRTGGTGELFF.